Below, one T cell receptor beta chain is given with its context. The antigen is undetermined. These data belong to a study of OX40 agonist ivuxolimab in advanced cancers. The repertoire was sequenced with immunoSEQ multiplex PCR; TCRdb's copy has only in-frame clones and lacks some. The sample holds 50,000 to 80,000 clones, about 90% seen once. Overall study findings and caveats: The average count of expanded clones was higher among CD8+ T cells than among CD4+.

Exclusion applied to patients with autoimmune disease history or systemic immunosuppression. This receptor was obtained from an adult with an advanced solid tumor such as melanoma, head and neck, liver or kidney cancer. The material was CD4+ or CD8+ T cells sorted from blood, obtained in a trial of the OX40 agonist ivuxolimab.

CDR3 amino acids: CASRGDGSFSNEQFF. CDR3 DNA sequence: TGTGCCAGTAGGGGGGACGGGAGCTTCTCCAATGAGCAGTTCTTC. This chain links TRBV19 with TRBJ2-1, with a possible D match to TRBD2 (6 bases). Germline CDR1 reads LNHDA; CDR2 reads SQIVND (reference sequence). Trimming took 6 bases from V and 6 from J, leaving 18 bases between them. The CDR3 runs to 15 residues.